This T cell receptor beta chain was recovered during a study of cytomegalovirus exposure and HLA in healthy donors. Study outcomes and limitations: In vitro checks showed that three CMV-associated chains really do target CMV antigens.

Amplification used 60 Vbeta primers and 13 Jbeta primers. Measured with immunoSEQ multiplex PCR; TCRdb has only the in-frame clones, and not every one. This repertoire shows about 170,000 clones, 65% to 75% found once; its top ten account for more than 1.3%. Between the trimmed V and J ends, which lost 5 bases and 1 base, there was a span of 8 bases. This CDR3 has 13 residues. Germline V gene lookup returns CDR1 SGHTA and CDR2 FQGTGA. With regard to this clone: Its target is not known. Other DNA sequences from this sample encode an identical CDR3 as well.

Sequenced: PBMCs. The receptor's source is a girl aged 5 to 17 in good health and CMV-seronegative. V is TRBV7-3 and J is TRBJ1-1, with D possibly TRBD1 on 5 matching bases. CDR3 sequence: CASSPGQNTEAFF. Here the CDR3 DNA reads TGTGCCAGCAGCCCCGGACAGAACACTGAAGCTTTCTTT.